This T cell receptor (beta chain) was recorded in a study of blood T cell repertoires in COVID-19 (dated by TCRdb to 2020 to 2021). Looking at the study overall: Samples from collaborators originated in the United States, Italy and Spain and spanned both the acute and convalescent phases of COVID-19. The repertoires were made available in a free public database intended to serve as a resource for research on the immune response to SARS-CoV-2. The dataset comprised deeply sampled blood TCRbeta repertoires from subjects exposed to, actively infected with, or recovered from COVID-19. Where available, HLA class I and class II types were obtained from metadata supplied by the sample provider rather than from assay-based typing. The sample metadata nearly always contained a de-identified subject ID, COVID-19 status, age in years and sex. The material from the prospective study consisted of cDNA or gDNA derived from T cells, B-cell-depleted T cells, or PBMCs. Samples were obtained from the ongoing ImmuneRACE study (first 160 participants) and from about 1,300 subjects provided by 6 global collaborators.

Each collaborating institution followed its own protocols to collect whole blood in K2EDTA tubes. Collaborator samples were shipped for TCRbeta analysis as frozen whole blood, isolated PBMCs, or DNA extracted from either sample type. About this clone: Its recognized antigen is unknown. Base qualities are missing; no much larger clone stands one base away.

TCRbeta CDR3 regions were amplified from genomic DNA by means of the immunoSEQ Assay, a bias-controlled multiplex PCR. The authors' pipeline ran thus. The number of nucleated cells in each sample was estimated from the amplification of reference gene primers within the assay. Sequence reads were collapsed and filtered to measure the absolute abundance of every unique TCRbeta CDR3 rearrangement. Productive Simpson clonality was computed per sample as the square root of Simpson's diversity index over productive rearrangements. Here the immuneACCESS table is served through TCRdb, limited to in-frame sequences with V and J called. Missing clones are a known gap in these copies; in checked studies unresolved V genes cover under half, and the rest lacks a known reason. The V and J calls and clone size come from that table; D and trimming were worked out from the DNA. This sample has 29,000 or so clones in its table, and around nine tenths of those were observed once. The top ten clonotypes cover roughly 12% of the sample.

Broad study findings and their caveats: How much clinical and demographic metadata was included differed by source and by participant, and the metadata was provided uncurated.

Reading from cysteine to phenylalanine, the CDR3 counts 14 amino acids. Just CDR3 DNA is preserved here, 42 bases in frame from base 1. Trimming accounts for 7 bases at V and 1 base at J, while the number of junction bases matched to no gene is 3. Looking up the germline V gene yields CDR1 MDHEN and CDR2 SYDVKM. This receptor chain uses TRBV28 and TRBJ2-2; the junction holds 7 bases that match TRBD2. The origin of this receptor is a human donor in a cohort sampled during active COVID-19. The donor label of this sample is uncertain. Sequencing was carried out using peripheral blood. In nucleotide form, the sequence is TGTGCCAGCACCTCGGGGGGGAACACCGGGGAGCTGTTTTTT. It translates as CASTSGGNTGELFF.